This is a list of T cell receptor beta chains from one sample in a study of cytomegalovirus exposure and HLA in healthy donors. Sequencing used immunoSEQ multiplex PCR; TCRdb keeps in-frame clones, though not all of them. The sample yields roughly 140,000 clones, about 64% seen once. Sequenced input: PBMCs. All receptors derive from a woman in her twenties or thirties in good health and CMV-seropositive. Each CDR3 is given with its conserved first and last residue. A D gene is named only where the DNA matches it firmly. The listing skips clone size in some rows; elsewhere it reads once, few, many or a size class.

D gene	clone size	V gene	J gene	CDR3 DNA	CDR3 protein
.	few	TRBV13	TRBJ1-1	TGTGCCAGCAGCTTATGGGGGGGGAACACTGAAGCTTTCTTT	CASSLWGGNTEAFF
.	.	TRBV6-5	TRBJ1-4	TGTGCCAGCAGCCCCCGGGGGGAGGGTGAAAAACTGTTTTTT	CASSPRGEGEKLFF
.	.	TRBV19	TRBJ1-1	TGTGCCAGTAGTGCCGGAAGAGGAGCTGAAGCTTTCTTT	CASSAGRGAEAFF
.	few	TRBV11-2	TRBJ2-3	TGTGCCAGCAGCTTAGGTCGAGGCTTAGGGGCAGATACGCAGTATTTT	CASSLGRGLGADTQYF
.	few	TRBV18	TRBJ2-7	TGTGCCAGCTCTCCCCCCGGGACACGGACCTCCTACGAGCAGTACTTC	CASSPPGTRTSYEQYF
.	once	TRBV6-4	TRBJ2-1	TGTGCCAGCAGTGAACAGGACAGCTCCTACAATGAGCAGTTCTTC	CASSEQDSSYNEQFF
TRBD1	.	TRBV4-1	TRBJ1-2	TGCGCCAGCAGCCAAGGGCCGGGACAGCAGGTCGGCTACACCTTC	CASSQGPGQQVGYTF
.	few	TRBV20-1	TRBJ2-7	TGCAGTGCTTTACAGGACTACGAGCAGTACTTC	CSALQDYEQYF
.	.	TRBV30	TRBJ2-3	TGTGCCTACAACACGGGACAAATCACAGATACGCAGTATTTT	CAYNTGQITDTQYF
.	.	TRBV18	TRBJ1-5	TGTGCCAGCTCACCCGGGGCGGGGGCCCAGGGACCCCAGCATTTT	CASSPGAGAQGPQHF
.	.	TRBV6-5	TRBJ1-5	TGTGCCAGCAGTTACTCCAGGGTACGGCAGCCCCAGCATTTT	CASSYSRVRQPQHF
.	.	TRBV11-3	TRBJ1-1	TGTGCCAGCAGCACTCGATCCAGAGGAACTGAAGCTTTCTTT	CASSTRSRGTEAFF
TRBD1	.	TRBV11-1	TRBJ1-6	TGTGCCAGCAGCCGGACAGGGAATAATTCACCCCTCCACTTT	CASSRTGNNSPLHF
.	.	TRBV21-1	TRBJ1-1	TGTGCCAGCAGCAAAGCAGGCCCGGGGGGCACTGAAGCTTTCTTT	CASSKAGPGGTEAFF
.	.	TRBV19	TRBJ1-5	TGTGCCAGTAGACAGACTAGCAATCAGCCCCAGCATTTT	CASRQTSNQPQHF
TRBD1	.	TRBV4-1	TRBJ1-1	TGCGCCAGCAGCCCTATGACAGGGTTCCCTGAAGCTTTCTTT	CASSPMTGFPEAFF
.	few	TRBV2	TRBJ2-2	TGTGCCAGCAGGACGGACAGAACCGGGGAGCTGTTTTTT	CASRTDRTGELFF
.	.	TRBV10-3	TRBJ1-5	TGTGCCATCAGTGAGGGGAGTACTAGCAATCAGCCCCAGCATTTT	CAISEGSTSNQPQHF
TRBD1	few	TRBV25-1	TRBJ1-6	TGTGCCAGCAGTGAAGGAGGGACAGGATACCATTCACCCCTCCACTTT	CASSEGGTGYHSPLHF
TRBD1	.	TRBV30	TRBJ1-4	TGTGCCTGGAATCTCGACAGGGACCATGAGGGACTGTTTTTT	CAWNLDRDHEGLFF
.	.	TRBV13	TRBJ1-1	TGTGCCAGCAGCTTAGGCGGCCGGGGGAACACTGAAGCTTTCTTT	CASSLGGRGNTEAFF
.	.	TRBV7-9	TRBJ1-4	TGTGCCAGCAGCCGATATACAGCAACTAATGAAAAACTGTTTTTT	CASSRYTATNEKLFF
.	.	TRBV4-2	TRBJ2-1	TGTGCCAGCAGCCAAGGACAGTTCAATGAGCAGTTCTTC	CASSQGQFNEQFF
.	few	TRBV5-5	TRBJ1-1	TGTGCCAGCAGCTTGAGGGGCCTGAACACTGAAGCTTTCTTT	CASSLRGLNTEAFF
.	once	TRBV30	TRBJ1-1	TGTGCCTGGACCACCAGACAGGCGCTTGAAGCTTTCTTT	CAWTTRQALEAFF
TRBD2	.	TRBV19	TRBJ2-7	TGTGCCAGTAGTATAGGAGATAGCGGGAGTAAGGGCGAGCAGTACTTC	CASSIGDSGSKGEQYF
.	.	TRBV30	TRBJ1-6	TGTGCCTGGAGTGCGTCACTCGATTCACCCCTCCACTTT	CAWSASLDSPLHF
.	.	TRBV5-1	TRBJ2-3	TGCGCCAGCAGCTTGGAGCAGGGCGTGGTCACGAATACGCAGTATTTT	CASSLEQGVVTNTQYF
.	once	TRBV2	TRBJ2-5	TGTGCCAGCAGTGCTGTAGGGGCCGAGACCCAGTACTTC	CASSAVGAETQYF
TRBD1	few	TRBV10-1	TRBJ2-7	TGCGCCAGCAGTGAACCGGGACAGGGATTACACGAGCAGTACTTC	CASSEPGQGLHEQYF
TRBD1	.	TRBV13	TRBJ2-2	TGTGCCAGCAGCCAAATCGAAGGACAGGGGTTCGGGGAGCTGTTTTTT	CASSQIEGQGFGELFF